Listed here are 23 T cell receptor beta chains from one sample, sequenced in a study of identical twins. From the 5' RACE reads, TCRdb called clonotypes with MiXCR, one entry per CDR3 protein. The sample has hundreds of thousands of distinct CDR3 sequences, around a sixth seen once. A further study also used this sample, focusing on T cells expressing NK-cell markers.

Sequencing was carried out using PBMCs. The receptor set was obtained from a young woman in good health.

This clonotype was seen more than once but under ten times. This chain connects TRBV9 to TRBJ1-6, with 9 bases lining up with TRBD1. Germline V gene sequence: CDR1 SGDLS, CDR2 YYNGEE. The CDR3 consists of 16 residues. Germline trimming cut 1 base from V and 7 bases from J; bases unmatched to any gene: 6. DNA of the CDR3: TGTGCCAGCAGCGTAAAAGGACAGGGGCAGAATTCACCCCTCCACTTT. Encoded protein: CASSVKGQGQNSPLHF.

This chain connects TRBV29-1 to TRBJ1-6, with D perhaps matching TRBD1 (5 bases). Germline V lookup: CDR1 SQVTM, CDR2 ANQGSEA. V lost 5 bases and J 7 bases, leaving 12 bases between the germline ends. The CDR3 loop spans 13 amino acids. As DNA, the CDR3 is TGCAGCGTTCGTCAGGGACGCAATTCACCCCTCCACTTT. Its protein is CSVRQGRNSPLHF.

The genes are TRBV29-1 and TRBJ2-2; D gene unclear. The CDR3 runs 14 residues. Germline V gene data show CDR1 as SQVTM and CDR2 as ANQGSEA. V was shortened by 7 bases and J by 1 base, with 13 bases between the two germline ends. The DNA for the CDR3 is TGCAGCGGGGTGGACGGCCAGAACACCGGGGAGCTGTTTTTT. Residues: CSGVDGQNTGELFF.

This clonotype was found a few times. The gene calls are TRBV11-3 and TRBJ2-1; 13 bases match TRBD2. The trim removed 5 bases at V and 10 bases at J, leaving 11 bases unmatched. Germline V gene sequence: CDR1 SGHNT, CDR2 YENEEA. The CDR3 length is 16 residues. Written as DNA, the CDR3 is TGTGCCAGCAGCCCTGAAGGGACTAGCGGGATTAACGAGCAGTTCTTC. This codes for CASSPEGTSGINEQFF.

This clonotype was seen more than once but under ten times. This chain joins TRBV5-1 and TRBJ2-3; 7 bases agree with TRBD2. Germline assignment: CDR1 SGHRS and CDR2 YFSETQ. The CDR3 is made up of 15 amino acids. Trimming took 0 bases from V and 5 from J; bases not matched to a gene: 6. The CDR3 sequence: CASSLGDYGGDTQYF. The CDR3 coding sequence is TGCGCCAGCAGCTTGGGGGACTACGGAGGAGATACGCAGTATTTT.

This clonotype was found a few times. The chain employs TRBV29-1 and TRBJ1-2; possibly TRBD1 for D (6 bases). Germline CDR1 is SQVTM and CDR2 is ANQGSEA. Trimming pared 1 base from V and 0 bases from J, leaving 9 bases between. This CDR3 comprises 14 residues. CDR3 sequence: CSVEGTAANYGYTF. The CDR3 coding sequence is TGCAGCGTTGAAGGGACAGCCGCTAACTATGGCTACACCTTC.

The chain couples TRBV15 to TRBJ2-7; D not certain. V was cut by 0 bases and J by 3 bases, with 6 bases left in between. This CDR3 is 13 amino acids long. Germline CDR1 LNHNV, CDR2 YYDKDF (reference sequence). The CDR3 protein is CATSREGNYEQYF. For the CDR3, the DNA is TGTGCCACCAGCAGAGAGGGCAACTACGAGCAGTACTTC.

This clonotype was seen ten or more times. The genes are TRBV6-5 and TRBJ1-5; D is uncertain. The CDR3 runs 15 residues. The V and J ends lost 0 bases and 7 bases respectively, with 13 bases between them. The germline CDR1 and CDR2 sequences are MNHEY and SVGAGI. CDR3 protein: CASSYSGSFGQPQHF. In nucleotides, the CDR3 is TGTGCCAGCAGTTACTCTGGCAGCTTCGGACAGCCCCAGCATTTT.

This clonotype showed up just a few times. CDR3 sequence: CSVRILAGVNEQYF. As DNA, the CDR3 is TGCAGCGTTCGTATCCTGGCGGGAGTTAACGAGCAGTACTTC. The chain recombines TRBV29-1 with TRBJ2-7; 7 bases line up with TRBD2. Germline CDR1 SQVTM, CDR2 ANQGSEA. The CDR3 is 14 residues long. Trimming took 5 bases from V and 5 from J; bases not matched to a gene: 12.

The chain combines TRBV12-3 or TRBV12-4 with TRBJ1-6; 7 nucleotides match TRBD1. The CDR3 is made up of 13 amino acids. V was clipped by 6 bases and J by 7 bases; unmatched bases: 3. The CDR3 DNA reads TGTGCCAGCAGACAGGGGTGGAATTCACCCCTCCACTTT. This codes for CASRQGWNSPLHF.

V and J are TRBV27 and TRBJ1-2; D remains unclear. CDR1 and CDR2 from the germline V gene are MNHEY and SMNVEV (reference sequence). Trimming took off 2 bases at V and 2 bases at J, with 9 bases between the two ends. This CDR3 comprises 14 residues. DNA of the CDR3: TGTGCCAGCAGTTTACATGGGGTAAACTATGGCTACACCTTC. It yields the protein CASSLHGVNYGYTF.

The chain combines TRBV9 with TRBJ2-3; D is undetermined. V was clipped by 1 base and J by 5 bases, with 11 bases between them. The CDR3 consists of 14 residues. In germline, CDR1 is SGDLS, CDR2 YYNGEE. CDR3 amino acids: CASSVSPPGDTQYF. As DNA, the CDR3 is TGTGCCAGCAGCGTATCACCCCCCGGAGATACGCAGTATTTT. The entire variable domain, with the rest obtained from reference TRBV9 and TRBJ2-3, is as follows: DSGVTQTPKHLITATGQRVTLRCSPRSGDLSVYWYQQSLDQGLQFLIQYYNGEERAKGNILERFSAQQFPDLHSELNLSSLELGDSALYFCASSVSPPGDTQYFGPGTRLTVL.

This clonotype appeared a few times. The chain is built from TRBV10-3 and TRBJ1-3; D is perhaps TRBD1 (5 bases). The germline V and J ends were trimmed by 4 bases and 0 bases, with 16 bases remaining between them. The CDR3 runs to 17 residues. Per germline, CDR1 ENHRY and CDR2 SYGVKD. The CDR3 coding sequence is TGTGCCATCAGTGGGGCAGGGACGGGGACCTCTGGAAACACCATATATTTT. Protein product: CAISGAGTGTSGNTIYF.

The CDR3 DNA follows: TGCAGTGCTACCCCAGGGGGATCCTATGGCTACACCTTC. The encoded protein is CSATPGGSYGYTF. The rearrangement links TRBV20-1 to TRBJ1-2; 7 bases match TRBD1. CDR1 and CDR2 (germline): DFQATT, SNEGSKA (reference sequence). This CDR3 has 13 residues. The V segment lost 4 bases and the J segment 4 bases; nucleotides outside the gene matches: 6.

V usage is TRBV29-1 and J usage is TRBJ2-1, with 7 bases that match TRBD2. This CDR3 comprises 14 residues. V trimming: 4 bases; J trimming: 4 bases; junction bases outside the gene matches: 7. The germline V gene encodes CDR1 SQVTM and CDR2 ANQGSEA. The CDR3 is CSVVAGNVYNEQFF. The DNA of the CDR3 is TGCAGCGTTGTAGCGGGTAATGTTTACAATGAGCAGTTCTTC.

The CDR3 protein is CASSLGGLAGGNPYNEQFF. DNA of the CDR3: TGCGCCAGCAGCTTGGGGGGTTTAGCGGGGGGCAATCCTTACAATGAGCAGTTCTTC. The chain combines TRBV5-1 with TRBJ2-1; TRBD2 matches 10 bases. Per germline, CDR1 SGHRS and CDR2 YFSETQ. The ends lost 0 bases at V and 4 bases at J; junction bases unmatched: 13. The CDR3 contains 19 residues.

This clonotype was seen only a few times. This chain links TRBV6-2 or TRBV6-3 with TRBJ1-4; D gene uncertain. The V end lost 4 bases, the J end lost 3 bases, and 9 bases lay between the germline ends. The CDR3 is 14 amino acids. Looked up from germline, CDR1 is MNHEY and CDR2 is SVGEGT. In DNA, the CDR3 is TGTGCCAGCAGTTCGAGAGGATCTAATGAAAAACTGTTTTTT. Translation: CASSSRGSNEKLFF.

The rearrangement links TRBV12-3 or TRBV12-4 to TRBJ2-7; 8 nucleotides match TRBD1. The trim removed 2 bases at V and 7 bases at J, leaving 10 bases unmatched. The CDR3 has 15 amino acids. Here the CDR3 DNA reads TGTGCCAGCAGTTTATCGGACAGGGAGATAGGGGAGCAGTACTTC. Translated: CASSLSDREIGEQYF.

The chain carries TRBV6-1 and TRBJ2-3; D remains unclear. Looked up from germline, CDR1 is MNHNS and CDR2 is SASEGT. The CDR3 totals 14 residues. V lost 6 bases, J lost 2 bases, and 12 bases lay in between. CDR3 residues: CASRVRQYTDTQYF. The DNA of the CDR3 is TGTGCCAGCAGAGTACGGCAGTACACAGATACGCAGTATTTT.

Only a few counts were recorded for this clonotype. The chain joins TRBV20-1 to TRBJ2-7, with 9 bases that match TRBD1. The V segment lost 1 base and the J segment 5 bases; nucleotides outside the gene matches: 15. The CDR3 is 17 amino acids. Germline V lookup: CDR1 DFQATT, CDR2 SNEGSKA (reference sequence). This chain's CDR3 is CSARVGRGTGLRNEQYF. The CDR3 DNA reads as TGCAGTGCTAGAGTTGGTAGGGGGACAGGGCTACGGAACGAGCAGTACTTC.

The rearrangement links TRBV10-3 to TRBJ2-3, with TRBD2 as a possible D gene (6 bases). Germline assignment: CDR1 ENHRY and CDR2 SYGVKD. This CDR3 contains 13 residues. The germline V and J ends were trimmed by 7 bases and 6 bases, with 14 bases remaining between them. CDR3 DNA sequence: TGTGCCATCATGGAGGGGTCATGGGATACGCAGTATTTT. It yields the protein CAIMEGSWDTQYF.

This clonotype was seen more than once but under ten times. The CDR3 DNA reads as TGCGCCAGCAGTTGGGGGGGGCAGTTCTACGAGCAGTACTTC. It specifies CASSWGGQFYEQYF. This chain links TRBV5-1 with TRBJ2-7, with D maybe TRBD2 (7 bases). This CDR3 comprises 14 residues. The V and J ends lost 5 bases and 3 bases respectively, with 15 bases between them. The germline V gene encodes CDR1 SGHRS and CDR2 YFSETQ.

With respect to this clonotype: The junction shows a germline mismatch at one end, possibly a read error. The J gene is TRBJ2-1, the V gene TRBV7-2; TRBD2 aligns across 12 bases. Germline-derived CDR1 and CDR2 are SGHTA and FQGNSA. CDR3 size: 14 residues. The CDR3 sequence: CASSLAGGLYEQFF. The CDR3 DNA is TGTGCCAGCAGCCTAGCGGGAGGGTTATATGAGCAGTTCTTC.